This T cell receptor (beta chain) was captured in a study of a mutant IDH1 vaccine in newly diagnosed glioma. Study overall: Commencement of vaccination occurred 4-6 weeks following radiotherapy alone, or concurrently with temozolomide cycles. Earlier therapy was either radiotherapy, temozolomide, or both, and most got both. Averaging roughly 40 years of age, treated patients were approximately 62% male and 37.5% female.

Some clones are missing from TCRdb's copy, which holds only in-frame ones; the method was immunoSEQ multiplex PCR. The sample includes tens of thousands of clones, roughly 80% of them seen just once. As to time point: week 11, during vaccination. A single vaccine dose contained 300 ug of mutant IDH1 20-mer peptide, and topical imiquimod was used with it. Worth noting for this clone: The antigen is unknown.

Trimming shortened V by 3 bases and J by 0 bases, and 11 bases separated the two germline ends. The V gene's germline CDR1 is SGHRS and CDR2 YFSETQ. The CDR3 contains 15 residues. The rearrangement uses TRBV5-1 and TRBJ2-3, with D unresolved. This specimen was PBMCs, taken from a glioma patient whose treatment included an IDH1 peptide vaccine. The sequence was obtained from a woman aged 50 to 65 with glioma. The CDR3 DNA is TGCGCCAGCAGCTCGGATCCCTCTAGCACAGATACGCAGTATTTT. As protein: CASSSDPSSTDTQYF.